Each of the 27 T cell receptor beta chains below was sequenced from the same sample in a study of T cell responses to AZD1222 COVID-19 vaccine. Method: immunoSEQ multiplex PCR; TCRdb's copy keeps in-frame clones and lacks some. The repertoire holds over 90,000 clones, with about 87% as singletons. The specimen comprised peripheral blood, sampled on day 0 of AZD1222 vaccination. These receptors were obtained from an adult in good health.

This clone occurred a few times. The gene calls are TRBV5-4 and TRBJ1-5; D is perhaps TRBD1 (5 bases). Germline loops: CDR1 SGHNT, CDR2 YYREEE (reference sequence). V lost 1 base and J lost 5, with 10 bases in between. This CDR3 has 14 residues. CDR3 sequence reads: CASSLIGEDQPQHF. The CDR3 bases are TGTGCCAGCAGCTTGATAGGGGAGGATCAGCCCCAGCATTTT.

The CDR3: CASSPDSGGSYEQYF. CDR3 coding DNA: TGTGCCAGCAGCCCCGACTCCGGTGGCTCCTACGAGCAGTACTTC. The rearrangement uses TRBV7-2 and TRBJ2-7, with no clear D. V lost 5 bases to trimming and J lost 0 bases, with 14 bases between them. The germline V gene encodes CDR1 SGHTA and CDR2 FQGNSA. The CDR3 covers 15 residues.

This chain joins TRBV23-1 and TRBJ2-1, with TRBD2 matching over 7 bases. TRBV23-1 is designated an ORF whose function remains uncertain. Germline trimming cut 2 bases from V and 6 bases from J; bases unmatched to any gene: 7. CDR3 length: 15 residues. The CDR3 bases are TGCGCCAGCAGTCAAGGCGGGAGTTCAGTCAATGAGCAGTTCTTC. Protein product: CASSQGGSSVNEQFF.

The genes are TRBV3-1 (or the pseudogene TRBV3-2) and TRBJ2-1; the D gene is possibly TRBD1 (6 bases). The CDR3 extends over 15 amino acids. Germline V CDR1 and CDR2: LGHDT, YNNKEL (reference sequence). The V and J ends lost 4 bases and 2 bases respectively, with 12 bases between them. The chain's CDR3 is CASSPSDRTYNEQFF. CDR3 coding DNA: TGTGCCAGCAGCCCTTCGGACAGAACCTACAATGAGCAGTTCTTC.

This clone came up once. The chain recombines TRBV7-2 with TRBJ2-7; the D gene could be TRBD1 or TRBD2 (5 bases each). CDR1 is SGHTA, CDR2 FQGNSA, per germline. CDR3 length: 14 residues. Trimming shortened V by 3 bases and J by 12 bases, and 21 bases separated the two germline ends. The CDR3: CASSFTGTPKGLYF. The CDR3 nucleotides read TGTGCCAGCAGCTTCACCGGGACCCCTAAGGGGCTGTACTTC.

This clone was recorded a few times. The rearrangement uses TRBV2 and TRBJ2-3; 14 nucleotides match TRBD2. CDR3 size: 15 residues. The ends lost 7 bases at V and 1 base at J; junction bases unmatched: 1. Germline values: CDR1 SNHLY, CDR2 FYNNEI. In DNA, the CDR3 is TGTGCCAGCACGGGACTAGCGGGGGGCACAGATACGCAGTATTTT. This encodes CASTGLAGGTDTQYF.

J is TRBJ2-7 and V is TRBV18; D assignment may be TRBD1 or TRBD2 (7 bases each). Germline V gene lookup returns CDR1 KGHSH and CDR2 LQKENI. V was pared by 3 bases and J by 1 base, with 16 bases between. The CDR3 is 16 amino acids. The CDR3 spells CASSPFTGEGSYEQYF. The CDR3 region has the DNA TGTGCCAGCTCACCTTTCACAGGGGAGGGGTCCTACGAGCAGTACTTC. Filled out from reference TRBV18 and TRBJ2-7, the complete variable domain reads NAGVMQNPRHLVRRRGQEARLRCSPMKGHSHVYWYRQLPEEGLKFMVYLQKENIIDESGMPKERFSAEFPKEGPSILRIQQVVRGDSAAYFCASSPFTGEGSYEQYFGPGTRLTVT.

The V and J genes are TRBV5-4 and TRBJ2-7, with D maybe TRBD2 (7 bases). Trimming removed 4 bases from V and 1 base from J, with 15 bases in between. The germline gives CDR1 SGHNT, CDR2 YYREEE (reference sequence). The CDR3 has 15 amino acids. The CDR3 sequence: CASSPGGRGSYEQYF. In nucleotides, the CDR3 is TGTGCCAGCAGCCCGGGAGGCAGGGGATCCTACGAGCAGTACTTC.

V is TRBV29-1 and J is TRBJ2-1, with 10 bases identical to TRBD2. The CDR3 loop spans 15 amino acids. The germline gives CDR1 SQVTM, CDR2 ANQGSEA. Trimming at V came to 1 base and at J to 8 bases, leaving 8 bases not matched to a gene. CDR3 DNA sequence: TGCAGCGTTGAAGGCCTAGCGGGAGCGAGGTATGAGCAGTTCTTC. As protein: CSVEGLAGARYEQFF.

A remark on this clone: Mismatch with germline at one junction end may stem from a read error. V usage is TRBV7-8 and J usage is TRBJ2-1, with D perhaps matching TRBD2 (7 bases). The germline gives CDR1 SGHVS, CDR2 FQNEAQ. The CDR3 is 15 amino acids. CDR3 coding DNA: TGTGCCAGCAGACCACCGGGCGGGGGCTACAGTGAGCAGTTCTTC. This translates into CASRPPGGGYSEQFF.

The CDR3, as DNA: TGTGCCAGCTCATCCGGGACAGGGCCCTACGAGCAGTACTTC. Translated: CASSSGTGPYEQYF. The chain recombines TRBV18 with TRBJ2-7; 9 positions agree with TRBD1. The V and J ends lost 5 bases and 2 bases, in that order; junction bases with no gene match: 4. CDR1 is KGHSH and CDR2 is LQKENI in the germline V gene. This CDR3 has 14 amino acids.

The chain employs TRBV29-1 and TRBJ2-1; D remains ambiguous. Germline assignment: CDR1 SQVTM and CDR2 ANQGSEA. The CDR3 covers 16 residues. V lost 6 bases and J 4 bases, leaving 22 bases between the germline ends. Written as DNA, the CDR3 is TGCAGCGTAGATATGAACAGTCACTTCCTTTACAATGAGCAGTTCTTC. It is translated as CSVDMNSHFLYNEQFF.

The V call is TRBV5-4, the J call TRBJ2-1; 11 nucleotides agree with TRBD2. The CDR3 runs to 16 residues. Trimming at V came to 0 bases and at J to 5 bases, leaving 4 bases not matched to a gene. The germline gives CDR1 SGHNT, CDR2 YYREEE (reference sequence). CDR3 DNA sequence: TGTGCCAGCAGCTTGGCCGGACTAGCGGGCAACAATGAGCAGTTCTTC. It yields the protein CASSLAGLAGNNEQFF. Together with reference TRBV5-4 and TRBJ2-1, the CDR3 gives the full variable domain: ETGVTQSPTHLIKTRGQQVTLRCSSQSGHNTVSWYQQALGQGPQFIFQYYREEENGRGNFPPRFSGLQFPNYSSELNVNALELDDSALYLCASSLAGLAGNNEQFFGPGTRLTVL.

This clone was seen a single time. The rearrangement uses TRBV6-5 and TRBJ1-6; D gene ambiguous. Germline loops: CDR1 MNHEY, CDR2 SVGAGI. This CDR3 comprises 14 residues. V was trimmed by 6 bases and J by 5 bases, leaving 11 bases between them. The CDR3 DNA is TGTGCCAGCAGAACGGGAACAGATAATTCACCCCTCCACTTT. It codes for CASRTGTDNSPLHF.

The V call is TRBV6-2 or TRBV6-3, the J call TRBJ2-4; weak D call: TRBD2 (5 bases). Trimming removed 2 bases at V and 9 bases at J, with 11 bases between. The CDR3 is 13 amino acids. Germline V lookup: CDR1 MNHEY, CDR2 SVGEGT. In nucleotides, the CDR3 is TGTGCCAGCAGTTACCGGGATATAGCCATTCAGTACTTC. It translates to CASSYRDIAIQYF.

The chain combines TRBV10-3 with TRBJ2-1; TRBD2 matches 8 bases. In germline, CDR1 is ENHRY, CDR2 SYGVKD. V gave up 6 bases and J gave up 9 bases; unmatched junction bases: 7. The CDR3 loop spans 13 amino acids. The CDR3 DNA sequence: TGTGCCATCAGCCAGCGGGAGAGCGGTGAGCAGTTCTTC. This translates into CAISQRESGEQFF.

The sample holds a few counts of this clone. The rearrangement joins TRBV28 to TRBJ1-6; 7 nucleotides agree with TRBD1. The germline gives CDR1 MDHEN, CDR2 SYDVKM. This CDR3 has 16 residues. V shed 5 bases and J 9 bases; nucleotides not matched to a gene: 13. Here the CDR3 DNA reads TGTGCCAGCAGTCTCGAACCCGGGACAGTCATTTCACCCCTCCACTTT. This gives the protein CASSLEPGTVISPLHF.

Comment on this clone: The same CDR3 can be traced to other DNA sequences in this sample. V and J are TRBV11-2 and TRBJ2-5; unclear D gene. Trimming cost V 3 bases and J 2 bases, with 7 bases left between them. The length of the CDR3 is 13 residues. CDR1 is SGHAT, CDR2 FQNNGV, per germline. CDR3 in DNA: TGTGCCAGCAGCTTCGGGCCGCAAGAGACCCAGTACTTC. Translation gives CASSFGPQETQYF.

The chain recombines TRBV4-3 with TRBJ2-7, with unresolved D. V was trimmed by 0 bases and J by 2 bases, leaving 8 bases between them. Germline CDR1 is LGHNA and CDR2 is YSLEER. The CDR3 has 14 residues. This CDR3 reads CASSQEPGPYEQYF. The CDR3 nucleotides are TGCGCCAGCAGCCAAGAACCAGGCCCCTACGAGCAGTACTTC.

The CDR3 bases are TGCGCCAGCAGCTCGCAGGAGGGCAGCCGCTCCTACAATGAGCAGTTCTTC. Translated: CASSSQEGSRSYNEQFF. This sequence joins TRBV5-1 and TRBJ2-1, with TRBD2 as a possible D gene (6 bases). Germline V CDR1 and CDR2: SGHRS, YFSETQ. V dropped 3 bases and J dropped 0 bases, with 16 bases sitting between them. This CDR3 spans 17 amino acids.

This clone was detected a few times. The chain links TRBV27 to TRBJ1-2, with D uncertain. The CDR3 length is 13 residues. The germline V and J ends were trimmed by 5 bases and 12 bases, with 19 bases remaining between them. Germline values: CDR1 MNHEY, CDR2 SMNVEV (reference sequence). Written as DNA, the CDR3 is TGTGCCAGCAGTCCATCACCGGACGGAGGGCACACCTTC. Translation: CASSPSPDGGHTF.

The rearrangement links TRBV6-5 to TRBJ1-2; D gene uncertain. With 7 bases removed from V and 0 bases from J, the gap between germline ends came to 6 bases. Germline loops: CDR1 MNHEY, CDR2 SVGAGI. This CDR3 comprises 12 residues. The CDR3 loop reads CASNQANYGYTF. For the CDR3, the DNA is TGTGCCAGCAACCAGGCTAACTATGGCTACACCTTC.

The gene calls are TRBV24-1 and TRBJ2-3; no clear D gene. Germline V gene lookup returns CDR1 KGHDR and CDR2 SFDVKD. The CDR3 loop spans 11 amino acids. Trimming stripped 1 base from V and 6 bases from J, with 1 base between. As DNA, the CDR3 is TGTGCCACCAGTGATTTTGATACGCAGTATTTT. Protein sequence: CATSDFDTQYF.

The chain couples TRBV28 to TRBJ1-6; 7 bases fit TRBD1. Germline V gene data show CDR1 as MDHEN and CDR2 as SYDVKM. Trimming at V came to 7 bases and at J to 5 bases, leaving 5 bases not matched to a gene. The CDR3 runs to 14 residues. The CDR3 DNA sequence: TGTGCCAGCAACCGACAGGGCCATAATTCACCCCTCCACTTT. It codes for CASNRQGHNSPLHF.

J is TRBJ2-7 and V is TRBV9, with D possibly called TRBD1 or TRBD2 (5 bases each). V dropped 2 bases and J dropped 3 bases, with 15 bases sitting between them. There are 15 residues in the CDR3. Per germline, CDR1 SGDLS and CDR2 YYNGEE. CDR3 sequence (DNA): TGTGCCAGCAGCGTGGGACCCGACACCAGCTACGAGCAGTACTTC. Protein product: CASSVGPDTSYEQYF.

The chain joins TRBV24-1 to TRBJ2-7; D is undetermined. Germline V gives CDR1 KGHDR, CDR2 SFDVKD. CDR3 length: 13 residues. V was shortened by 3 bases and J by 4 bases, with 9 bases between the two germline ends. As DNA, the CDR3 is TGTGCCACCAGTGATCCCCCCGGATACGAGCAGTACTTC. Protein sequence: CATSDPPGYEQYF.

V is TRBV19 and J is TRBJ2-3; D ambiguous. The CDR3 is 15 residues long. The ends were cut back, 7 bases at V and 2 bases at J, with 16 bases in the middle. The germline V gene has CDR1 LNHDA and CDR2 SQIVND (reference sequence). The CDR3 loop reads CASKESDGYTDTQYF. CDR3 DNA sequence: TGTGCCAGTAAGGAGTCAGACGGCTACACAGATACGCAGTATTTT.